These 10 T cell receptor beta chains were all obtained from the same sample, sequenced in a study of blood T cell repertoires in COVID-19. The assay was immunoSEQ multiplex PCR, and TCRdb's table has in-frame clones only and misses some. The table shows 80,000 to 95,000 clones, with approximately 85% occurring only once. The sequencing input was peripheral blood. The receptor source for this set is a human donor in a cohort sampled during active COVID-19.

In DNA, the CDR3 is TGCGCCAGCAGCCGAGGGACTACTCTGAACACCGGGGAGCTGTTTTTT. Protein: CASSRGTTLNTGELFF. V and J are TRBV4-3 and TRBJ2-2; 7 positions match TRBD2. This CDR3 contains 16 residues. Germline V gene sequence: CDR1 LGHNA, CDR2 YSLEER. V trimming: 4 bases; J trimming: 1 base; junction bases outside the gene matches: 6.

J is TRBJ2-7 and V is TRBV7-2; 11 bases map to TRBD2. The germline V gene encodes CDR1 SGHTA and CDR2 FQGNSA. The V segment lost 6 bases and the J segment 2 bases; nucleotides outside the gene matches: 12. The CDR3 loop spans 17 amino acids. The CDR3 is CASSLAGGGLGTYEQYF. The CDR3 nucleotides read TGTGCCAGCAGTCTAGCGGGGGGAGGCTTAGGAACCTACGAGCAGTACTTC.

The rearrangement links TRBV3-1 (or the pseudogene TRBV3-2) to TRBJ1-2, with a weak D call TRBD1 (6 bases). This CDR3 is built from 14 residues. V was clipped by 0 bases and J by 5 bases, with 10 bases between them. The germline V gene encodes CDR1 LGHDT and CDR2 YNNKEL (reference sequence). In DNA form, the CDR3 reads TGTGCCAGCAGCCAAGATCAAACAGGGTATGGCTACACCTTC. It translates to CASSQDQTGYGYTF.

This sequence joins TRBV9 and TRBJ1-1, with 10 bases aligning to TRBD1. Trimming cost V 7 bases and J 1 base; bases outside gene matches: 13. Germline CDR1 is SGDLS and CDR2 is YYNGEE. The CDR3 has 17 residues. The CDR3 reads CASSLTGTGVKNTEAFF. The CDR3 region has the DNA TGTGCCAGCTCCCTAACCGGGACAGGGGTTAAGAACACTGAAGCTTTCTTT.

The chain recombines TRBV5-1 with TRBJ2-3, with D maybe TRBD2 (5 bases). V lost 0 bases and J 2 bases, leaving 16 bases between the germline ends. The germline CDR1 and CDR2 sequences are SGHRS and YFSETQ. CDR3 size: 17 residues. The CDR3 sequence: CASSLVGVAGDTDTQYF. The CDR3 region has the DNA TGCGCCAGCAGCTTGGTCGGGGTAGCTGGTGACACAGATACGCAGTATTTT.

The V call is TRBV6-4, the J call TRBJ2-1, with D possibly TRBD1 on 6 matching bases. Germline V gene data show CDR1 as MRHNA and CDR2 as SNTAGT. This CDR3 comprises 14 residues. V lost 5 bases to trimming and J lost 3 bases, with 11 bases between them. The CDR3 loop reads CASSLGAGYNEQFF. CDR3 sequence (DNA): TGTGCCAGCAGTTTGGGGGCCGGCTACAATGAGCAGTTCTTC.

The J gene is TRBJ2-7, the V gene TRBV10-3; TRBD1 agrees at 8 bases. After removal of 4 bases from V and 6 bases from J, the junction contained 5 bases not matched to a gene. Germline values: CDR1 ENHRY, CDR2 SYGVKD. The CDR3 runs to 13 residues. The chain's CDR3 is CAISGQGAGEQYF. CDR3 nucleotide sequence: TGTGCCATCAGTGGGCAGGGGGCTGGCGAGCAGTACTTC.

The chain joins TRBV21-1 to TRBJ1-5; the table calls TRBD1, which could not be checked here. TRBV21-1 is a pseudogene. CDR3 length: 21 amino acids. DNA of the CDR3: TGTGCCAGCAGCAAATCGAACCCGGCCCGGGACAGGGGTAGAGGCAATCAGCCCCAGCATTTT. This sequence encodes CASSKSNPARDRGRGNQPQHF.

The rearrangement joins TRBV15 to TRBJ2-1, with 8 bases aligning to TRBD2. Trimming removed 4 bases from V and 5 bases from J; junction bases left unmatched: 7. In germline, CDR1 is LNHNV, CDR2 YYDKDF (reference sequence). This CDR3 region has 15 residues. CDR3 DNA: TGTGCCACCAGCATACTTCGGGGGGGCCACAATGAGCAGTTCTTC. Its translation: CATSILRGGHNEQFF.

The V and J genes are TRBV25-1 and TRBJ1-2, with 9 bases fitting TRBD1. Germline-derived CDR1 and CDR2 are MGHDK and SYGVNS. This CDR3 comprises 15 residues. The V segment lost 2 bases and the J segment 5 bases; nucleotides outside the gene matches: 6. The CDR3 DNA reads TGTGCCAGCAGTGAACCAGGGACAGGGATTTATGGCTACACCTTC. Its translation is CASSEPGTGIYGYTF.